Following are 5 T cell receptor beta chains from one sample sequenced in a study of multiple sclerosis patients with progressive multifocal leukoencephalopathy. The time point here: time of PML onset. Some clones are missing from TCRdb's copy, which holds only in-frame ones; the method was immunoSEQ multiplex PCR. The sample lists roughly 30,000 clones; around 90% were seen once. The sample here was PBMCs, taken from a patient treated with natalizumab. These receptors all stem from a woman in her thirties or forties with progressive multifocal leukoencephalopathy.

The V gene is TRBV7-9, the J gene TRBJ2-7; the D is unclear. The CDR3 extends over 14 amino acids. The germline V gene has CDR1 SEHNR and CDR2 FQNEAQ (reference sequence). V was shortened by 0 bases and J by 2 bases, with 8 bases between the two germline ends. CDR3 sequence reads: CASSLAGRTYEQYF. CDR3 DNA sequence: TGTGCCAGCAGCTTAGCGGGCAGGACCTACGAGCAGTACTTC.

The chain employs TRBV23-1 and TRBJ2-3, with D uncertain. TRBV23-1 is designated an ORF whose function remains uncertain. V was clipped by 6 bases and J by 0 bases, with 10 bases between them. CDR3 length: 14 amino acids. Here the CDR3 reads CASRNPPSTDTQYF. The DNA for the CDR3 is TGCGCCAGCAGAAACCCCCCAAGCACAGATACGCAGTATTTT.

This clone was counted a few times. V is TRBV7-2 and J is TRBJ2-7; 11 nucleotides match TRBD1. The CDR3 sequence is 15 residues long. Germline lookup yields CDR1 SGHTA and CDR2 FQGNSA. J lost 2 bases, V lost 1 base, and 1 base had no gene match. CDR3 nucleotides: TGTGCCAGCAGCTTAGTGGGACAGGGGGCCTACGAGCAGTACTTC. It codes for CASSLVGQGAYEQYF.

V and J are TRBV6-4 and TRBJ1-1; D unresolved. Trimming took off 0 bases at V and 4 bases at J, with 9 bases between the two ends. Germline V gives CDR1 MRHNA, CDR2 SNTAGT. The CDR3 contains 14 residues. The CDR3 sequence is CASSDSWKGTEAFF. The CDR3 nucleotides are TGTGCCAGCAGTGACTCCTGGAAAGGCACTGAAGCTTTCTTT.

The V call is TRBV5-1, the J call TRBJ1-1, with a possible D match to TRBD1 (6 bases). The germline CDR1 and CDR2 sequences are SGHRS and YFSETQ. The CDR3 is 14 amino acids. V shed 4 bases and J shed 1 base, with 11 bases lying between them. CDR3 bases: TGCGCCAGCAGCCACGTGGGGGCGAACACTGAAGCTTTCTTT. Encoded protein: CASSHVGANTEAFF.